This section outlines one TCR beta chain sequence together with its context. This record comes from a study of blood T cell repertoires in COVID-19. Overall study context: T cells, B-cell-depleted T cells, or PBMCs provided the cDNA or gDNA that served as material.

CDR3 length: 12 amino acids. Original processing methods: Amplifying reference gene primers gave estimates of nucleated cell counts. Sequencing was performed with immunoSEQ multiplex PCR; in TCRdb, only in-frame clones are kept and a portion is missing. For V, J and clone size, that table is used; D and trimming come from the DNA. The sample shows hundreds of thousands of clones, about 88% of them seen only once. Each participant's cohort was designated according to participant-reported clinical history. Recovered Cohort 3 donors showed two negative PCRs, clearance, or symptom resolution. Specimen: PBMCs or T cells enriched from blood (not recorded which). The chain couples TRBV12-1 to TRBJ2-1; the table assigns TRBD2, which was not confirmed against the DNA. TRBV12-1 is a documented pseudogene. The sequence derives from a woman aged 25 to 39 who had recovered from COVID-19. The CDR3: CASSFALRELFF. The CDR3 DNA is TGTGCCAGCAGCTTTGCGCTCCGGGAGTTGTTCTTC.